This TCR beta chain originates from a study of blood T cell repertoires in COVID-19. Overall study: Material from acute and convalescent COVID-19 was sourced from the United States, Italy and Spain. PBMCs, B-cell-depleted T cells, or T cells were the source of the cDNA or gDNA that made up the material.

Original processing notes: Amplification of reference gene primers was used by the study to estimate nucleated cell counts. Using immunoSEQ multiplex PCR, the repertoire was profiled, and TCRdb retains in-frame clones only, with some absent. The V and J calls and clone size come from that table; D and trimming were worked out from the DNA. The sample gives fewer than 300,000 clones, around 82% of which show up once; around 2.9% is in the top ten. V was cut by 6 bases and J by 5 bases, with 11 bases left in between. The germline gives CDR1 ENHRY, CDR2 SYGVKD. The CDR3 spans 13 residues. This clone was observed at least ten times.

Sequences were obtained from peripheral blood. This TCR was recovered from a woman between 18 and 29 years old with acute or convalescent COVID-19. The genes are TRBV10-3 and TRBJ2-1; a weak D match, TRBD1 (5 bases). The chain's CDR3 is CAIRRADNNEQFF. In nucleotides, the CDR3 is TGTGCCATCAGACGGGCGGACAACAATGAGCAGTTCTTC.